A single sample gave rise to the 24 T cell receptor beta chains below, sequenced in a study of T cell changes during pregnancy in multiple sclerosis. TCRdb's copy holds only in-frame clones and misses some; the assay was immunoSEQ multiplex PCR. The table has 57,000 or so clones, roughly 91% seen once. The specimen was peripheral blood, collected in the second trimester of pregnancy. These receptors all come from a female donor with multiple sclerosis, enrolled in a pregnancy study.

CDR3: CSVKAGAGGTQYF. The CDR3 DNA reads as TGCAGCGTAAAAGCGGGGGCCGGCGGTACGCAGTATTTT. The V and J genes are TRBV29-1 and TRBJ2-3, with 8 bases fitting TRBD2. Trimming removed 6 bases from V and 8 bases from J; junction bases left unmatched: 10. Germline assignment: CDR1 SQVTM and CDR2 ANQGSEA. The CDR3 totals 13 residues.

The rearrangement uses TRBV30 and TRBJ2-2; TRBD2 matches at 7 bases. CDR1 is GTSNPN and CDR2 is SVGIG in the germline V gene (reference sequence). This CDR3 spans 16 amino acids. J gave up 6 bases and V 0 bases, and 10 bases lay outside the gene matches. The CDR3 region is CAWSVFLGLAAGELFF. The DNA for the CDR3 is TGTGCCTGGAGTGTCTTCCTTGGCCTAGCGGCCGGGGAGCTGTTTTTT.

V usage is TRBV2 and J usage is TRBJ1-3; D possibly corresponds to TRBD1 (6 bases). Germline V gene data show CDR1 as SNHLY and CDR2 as FYNNEI. V lost 7 bases to trimming and J lost 2 bases, with 12 bases between them. The CDR3 extends over 14 amino acids. In DNA, the CDR3 is TGTGCCAGCAAAGTGCAGGGGCCTGGAAACACCATATATTTT. Protein product: CASKVQGPGNTIYF. Full variable domain (missing parts from reference TRBV2 and TRBJ1-3): EPEVTQTPSHQVTQMGQEVILRCVPISNHLYFYWYRQILGQKVEFLVSFYNNEISEKSEIFDDQFSVERPDGSNFTLKIRSTKLEDSAMYFCASKVQGPGNTIYFGEGSWLTVV.

V usage is TRBV5-1 and J usage is TRBJ2-5; 8 bases agree with TRBD1. Looked up from germline, CDR1 is SGHRS and CDR2 is YFSETQ. The V gene end was trimmed by 0 bases and the J gene end by 3 bases; junction bases not matched to a gene: 4. This CDR3 has 15 residues. In DNA form, the CDR3 reads TGCGCCAGCAGCTTGGCCGGGACAGGCGAAGAGACCCAGTACTTC. Encoded protein: CASSLAGTGEETQYF. The full variable domain, its missing parts supplied by reference TRBV5-1 and TRBJ2-5, is KAGVTQTPRYLIKTRGQQVTLSCSPISGHRSVSWYQQTPGQGLQFLFEYFSETQRNKGNFPGRFSGRQFSNSRSEMNVSTLELGDSALYLCASSLAGTGEETQYFGPGTRLLVL.

By frequency in the sample, this clone is medium-sized (0.01 to 0.1%). CDR3 region: CAWRLSDSRNQPQHF. The CDR3 region has the DNA TGTGCCTGGAGGCTCTCGGACAGCCGGAATCAGCCCCAGCATTTT. This chain joins TRBV30 and TRBJ1-5; maybe TRBD1 (6 bases). V lost 3 bases, J lost 4 bases, and 16 bases lay in between. This CDR3 contains 15 residues. Germline CDR1 and CDR2: GTSNPN and SVGIG (reference sequence).

The chain employs TRBV29-1 and TRBJ2-5, with a tentative D call TRBD2 (5 bases). Germline V gives CDR1 SQVTM, CDR2 ANQGSEA. The length of the CDR3 is 13 residues. V was cut by 3 bases and J by 4 bases, with 12 bases left in between. In DNA, the CDR3 is TGCAGCGTTGACGCCCTAGCCCGAGAGACCCAGTACTTC. Residues: CSVDALARETQYF.

The J gene is TRBJ2-3, the V gene TRBV2; 15 nucleotides match TRBD2. Germline V gene lookup returns CDR1 SNHLY and CDR2 FYNNEI. This CDR3 is built from 18 residues. V dropped 4 bases and J dropped 7; count of bases not matched to a gene: 12. CDR3: CASSGSSGTSGGRHTQYF. DNA for the CDR3: TGTGCCAGCAGTGGATCCTCCGGGACTAGCGGGGGGAGGCATACGCAGTATTTT.

The chain is built from TRBV29-1 and TRBJ2-1, with 16 bases fitting TRBD2. The CDR3 loop spans 15 amino acids. V gave up 8 bases and J gave up 7 bases; unmatched junction bases: 8. Germline V lookup: CDR1 SQVTM, CDR2 ANQGSEA. The CDR3 DNA sequence: TGCAGCTTTGGACGGGGACTAGCGGGGGGGAATGAGCAGTTCTTC. Protein sequence: CSFGRGLAGGNEQFF.

The chain carries TRBV7-9 and TRBJ1-1, with no clear D. Per germline, CDR1 SEHNR and CDR2 FQNEAQ (reference sequence). This CDR3 comprises 11 residues. V gave up 8 bases and J gave up 11 bases, with 15 bases separating them. CDR3 sequence (DNA): TGTGCCAGCGGGATGGGGAGGGAGGCTTTCTTT. Its translation: CASGMGREAFF. Combining the CDR3 with reference TRBV7-9 and TRBJ1-1 gives the whole variable domain DTGVSQNPRHKITKRGQNVTFRCDPISEHNRLYWYRQTLGQGPEFLTYFQNEAQLEKSRLLSDRFSAERPKGSFSTLEIQRTEQGDSAMYLCASGMGREAFFGQGTRLTVV.

The CDR3 loop is CATARGGGNQPQHF. CDR3 in DNA: TGTGCCACAGCGCGGGGAGGGGGCAATCAGCCCCAGCATTTT. This chain uses TRBV27 with TRBJ1-5; weak D call: TRBD1 (5 bases). There are 14 residues in the CDR3. Germline CDR1 is MNHEY and CDR2 is SMNVEV (reference sequence). V dropped 10 bases and J dropped 2 bases, with 15 bases sitting between them.

This chain connects TRBV20-1 to TRBJ1-2; TRBD1 matches 7 bases. CDR3 size: 11 residues. Germline V CDR1 and CDR2: DFQATT, SNEGSKA (reference sequence). V shed 6 bases and J 4 bases; nucleotides not matched to a gene: 2. CDR3 loop: CSARGSYGYTF. In DNA form, the CDR3 reads TGCAGTGCCAGGGGGAGCTATGGCTACACCTTC.

The genes are TRBV18 and TRBJ2-1; 7 bases line up with TRBD2. Trimming removed 4 bases from V and 9 bases from J; junction bases left unmatched: 9. Per the germline V gene, CDR1 is KGHSH and CDR2 is LQKENI. This CDR3 comprises 14 residues. The CDR3 spells CASSLGGYDGEQFF. The CDR3 DNA reads TGTGCCAGCTCACTCGGGGGGTACGACGGTGAGCAGTTCTTC.

The CDR3 DNA follows: TGCAGCGTTGTTGGGTTGGAGGGCCCGCGCGAAAAACTGTTTTTT. Residues: CSVVGLEGPREKLFF. The chain joins TRBV29-1 to TRBJ1-4; D is unclear. V shed 4 bases and J shed 8 bases, with 20 bases lying between them. The CDR3 has 15 amino acids. Germline CDR1 reads SQVTM; CDR2 reads ANQGSEA.

The CDR3 DNA is TGTGCCAGCTCACTTCGCCGGGACAGGTACCAAGAGACCCAGTACTTC. It codes for CASSLRRDRYQETQYF. The rearrangement joins TRBV18 to TRBJ2-5; 8 bases map to TRBD1. CDR3 length: 16 residues. V gave up 4 bases and J gave up 0 bases; unmatched junction bases: 7. The V gene's germline CDR1 is KGHSH and CDR2 LQKENI.

The rearrangement joins TRBV9 to TRBJ1-5; 7 positions agree with TRBD1. This CDR3 comprises 14 residues. CDR1 is SGDLS and CDR2 is YYNGEE in the germline V gene. V lost 4 bases and J lost 6; bases outside the gene matches: 7. The DNA for the CDR3 is TGTGCCAGCAGCACTACTACAGGGGTTCAGCCCCAGCATTTT. This sequence encodes CASSTTTGVQPQHF.

This clone was found once. This chain uses TRBV18 with TRBJ2-7; no definite D call. Per the germline V gene, CDR1 is KGHSH and CDR2 is LQKENI. This CDR3 contains 11 residues. Trimming took off 2 bases at V and 5 bases at J, with 4 bases between the two ends. The CDR3 bases are TGTGCCAGCTCACCAGCAGACGAGCAGTACTTC. Translated, it gives CASSPADEQYF.

V usage is TRBV11-3 and J usage is TRBJ2-3, with 8 bases identical to TRBD1. Germline assignment: CDR1 SGHNT and CDR2 YENEEA. The CDR3 is made up of 15 amino acids. V lost 5 bases, J lost 2 bases, and 6 bases stayed unmatched. CDR3 nucleotides: TGTGCCAGCAGCCCGTACAGGGGGTACACAGATACGCAGTATTTT. Protein product: CASSPYRGYTDTQYF.

The chain carries TRBV4-3 and TRBJ2-7; D is uncertain. There are 15 residues in the CDR3. Deletions cut 1 base from V and 4 bases from J, with 14 bases between. Germline V gene lookup returns CDR1 LGHNA and CDR2 YSLEER. The DNA for the CDR3 is TGCGCCAGCAGCCAAGGGTACACCCTCGGGTACGAGCAGTACTTC. This translates into CASSQGYTLGYEQYF.

The chain combines TRBV5-4 with TRBJ2-2, with 10 bases matching TRBD2. The CDR3 has 17 amino acids. Losses at the gene ends were 0 bases for V and 3 bases for J; bases not matched to a gene: 5. Germline values: CDR1 SGHNT, CDR2 YYREEE (reference sequence). CDR3 in DNA: TGTGCCAGCAGCTTGGTGCTAGCGGGGGCCTACACCGGGGAGCTGTTTTTT. This sequence encodes CASSLVLAGAYTGELFF.

As DNA, the CDR3 is TGCGCCAGCAGCCACCCTGCGGGGGGGTTGGATTCACCCCTCCACTTT. Amino acid sequence: CASSHPAGGLDSPLHF. This chain connects TRBV4-1 to TRBJ1-6; D possibly corresponds to TRBD1 (5 bases). The CDR3 totals 16 residues. V gave up 3 bases and J gave up 8 bases, with 17 bases separating them. The germline V gene encodes CDR1 MGHRA and CDR2 YSYEKL.

This clone was detected once. J is TRBJ1-2 and V is TRBV5-5, with TRBD1 identical over 7 bases. Germline CDR1 is SGHKS and CDR2 is YYEKEE (reference sequence). The V segment lost 1 base and the J segment 4 bases; nucleotides outside the gene matches: 4. This CDR3 spans 14 amino acids. The CDR3 sequence: CASSLTGDAYGYTF. As DNA, the CDR3 is TGTGCCAGCAGCTTGACAGGGGATGCCTATGGCTACACCTTC.

The chain joins TRBV28 to TRBJ2-5, with TRBD2 matching 14 bases. Germline CDR1 MDHEN, CDR2 SYDVKM. CDR3 length equals 15 residues. The J segment lost 2 bases and the V segment lost 8 bases, leaving 4 bases of the junction unmatched. The CDR3 is CASGRLAGGQETQYF. The CDR3 DNA is TGTGCCAGCGGACGACTAGCGGGGGGGCAAGAGACCCAGTACTTC.

The chain uses TRBV6-4 and TRBJ2-1; possible D gene TRBD1, 5 bases. CDR3 length equals 15 residues. Per the germline V gene, CDR1 is MRHNA and CDR2 is SNTAGT. The germline V and J ends were trimmed by 0 bases and 7 bases, with 13 bases remaining between them. The chain's CDR3 is CASSDSVDSGNEQFF. Written as DNA, the CDR3 is TGTGCCAGCAGTGACTCAGTCGACTCAGGGAATGAGCAGTTCTTC.

Only one count was recorded for this clone. The chain joins TRBV19 to TRBJ2-2; 7 nucleotides agree with TRBD2. The ends lost 5 bases at V and 6 bases at J; junction bases unmatched: 12. The germline V gene has CDR1 LNHDA and CDR2 SQIVND (reference sequence). CDR3 size: 16 residues. The CDR3 DNA reads TGTGCCAGTAGTTTGCACGGACTAGGTGGGTCCGGGGAGCTGTTTTTT. This sequence encodes CASSLHGLGGSGELFF. The full variable domain, rest sourced from reference TRBV19 and TRBJ2-2, is DGGITQSPKYLFRKEGQNVTLSCEQNLNHDAMYWYRQDPGQGLRLIYYSQIVNDFQKGDIAEGYSVSREKKESFPLTVTSAQKNPTAFYLCASSLHGLGGSGELFFGEGSRLTVL.